Shown below are 27 T cell receptor beta chains from a single sample sequenced in a study of CD8 T cells in ankylosing spondylitis. Study results and limitations: A motif in TCR beta, a set of under ten highly homologous variants, appeared characteristic of ankylosing spondylitis blood.

For these TCRs, the target antigens are not known. One entry per CDR3 protein results from TCRdb running MiXCR on the 5' RACE reads. Of a few hundred thousand distinct CDR3 sequences listed, less than 9.5% are singletons. Sequenced material: blood, either unsorted or a sorted T cell fraction (not recorded which). The receptors were gathered from a male donor with ankylosing spondylitis.

This clonotype has just a few counts. J is TRBJ1-5 and V is TRBV15; D is ambiguous. Germline V lookup: CDR1 LNHNV, CDR2 YYDKDF (reference sequence). V shed 5 bases and J shed 7 bases, with 15 bases lying between them. This CDR3 is built from 14 residues. CDR3 in amino acids: CATSREKGLQPQHF. The CDR3 nucleotides read TGTGCCACCAGCCGGGAGAAAGGGCTCCAGCCCCAGCATTTT.

This clonotype came up a few times. The chain joins TRBV28 to TRBJ2-3; 10 nucleotides agree with TRBD2. Losses at the gene ends were 9 bases for V and 5 bases for J; bases not matched to a gene: 14. CDR1 MDHEN and CDR2 SYDVKM come from the germline V gene. The CDR3 extends over 16 amino acids. This CDR3 reads CASQSGRAERGDTQYF. CDR3 coding DNA: TGTGCCAGTCAAAGCGGGAGGGCCGAGCGAGGAGATACGCAGTATTTT. Drawing the rest from reference TRBV28 and TRBJ2-3, the complete variable domain is DVKVTQSSRYLVKRTGEKVFLECVQDMDHENMFWYRQDPGLGLRLIYFSYDVKMKEKGDIPEGYSVSREKKERFSLILESASTNQTSMYLCASQSGRAERGDTQYFGPGTRLTVL.

The genes are TRBV7-2 and TRBJ1-2; 7 bases line up with TRBD1. V was pared by 4 bases and J by 4 bases, with 12 bases of the junction left unmatched. Germline CDR1 SGHTA, CDR2 FQGNSA. CDR3 length equals 16 residues. Here the CDR3 DNA reads TGTGCCAGCAGCTCCTCCGCCGGGACAGTGGTCTATGGCTACACCTTC. Amino acid sequence: CASSSSAGTVVYGYTF.

This clonotype was observed a few times. The rearrangement joins TRBV4-2 to TRBJ2-2; possibly TRBD2 for D (6 bases). The CDR3 runs 14 residues. The germline V gene has CDR1 LGHNA and CDR2 YNFKEQ. Trimming shortened V by 3 bases and J by 5 bases, and 10 bases separated the two germline ends. The CDR3 sequence: CASSHVGTTGELFF. CDR3 bases: TGTGCCAGCAGCCATGTCGGGACTACCGGGGAGCTGTTTTTT.

This clonotype was seen many times. The chain employs TRBV4-1 and TRBJ2-1, with TRBD2 identical over 9 bases. CDR1 and CDR2 from the germline V gene are MGHRA and YSYEKL. Unmatched junction bases numbered 8, after V lost 0 bases and J lost 2 bases. The CDR3 is made up of 18 amino acids. The CDR3: CASSQDRLTSGPYNEQFF. As DNA, the CDR3 is TGCGCCAGCAGCCAAGATCGATTGACTAGCGGTCCCTACAATGAGCAGTTCTTC.

This clonotype was observed a few times. The V and J genes are TRBV6-1 and TRBJ2-7, with D tentatively TRBD1 or TRBD2 (6 bases each). The CDR3 length is 15 residues. The germline V and J ends were trimmed by 7 bases and 2 bases, with 18 bases remaining between them. Looked up from germline, CDR1 is MNHNS and CDR2 is SASEGT. This CDR3 is CASTLGAGPAYEQYF. For the CDR3, the DNA is TGTGCCAGCACCTTGGGGGCGGGACCTGCCTACGAGCAGTACTTC.

At least ten counts were recorded for this clonotype. The chain combines TRBV10-3 with TRBJ2-5; D remains ambiguous. Between the trimmed V and J ends, which lost 7 bases and 2 bases, there was a span of 14 bases. The CDR3 loop spans 14 amino acids. Germline CDR1 is ENHRY and CDR2 is SYGVKD. In nucleotides, the CDR3 is TGTGCCATCACTGTAACTTCCCAGCAAGAGACCCAGTACTTC. Protein: CAITVTSQQETQYF.

A few counts support this clonotype. This chain links TRBV29-1 with TRBJ2-3; D gene uncertain. This CDR3 comprises 15 residues. Germline V gene sequence: CDR1 SQVTM, CDR2 ANQGSEA. Trimming stripped 0 bases from V and 0 bases from J, with 10 bases between. CDR3 amino acids: CSVEDTERSTDTQYF. CDR3 DNA sequence: TGCAGCGTTGAAGATACGGAGAGGAGCACAGATACGCAGTATTTT.

This clonotype has only a few counts. The CDR3 reads CASRATEKLFF. The CDR3 coding sequence is TGTGCCAGCAGAGCCACAGAAAAACTGTTTTTT. The rearrangement joins TRBV12-3 or TRBV12-4 to TRBJ1-4; no reliable D call. The CDR3 runs 11 residues. Trimming removed 6 bases from V and 8 bases from J, with 7 bases in between.

This clonotype was picked up many times. In DNA, the CDR3 is TGTGCCAGCAGGGCACAGGATATCCTTCAAGGCTACACCTTC. It yields the protein CASRAQDILQGYTF. V gene TRBV9 combines with J gene TRBJ1-2; a weak D match, TRBD1 (5 bases). The CDR3 contains 14 residues. V shed 5 bases and J shed 8 bases, with 19 bases lying between them. Per the germline V gene, CDR1 is SGDLS and CDR2 is YYNGEE. Full variable domain (missing parts from reference TRBV9 and TRBJ1-2): DSGVTQTPKHLITATGQRVTLRCSPRSGDLSVYWYQQSLDQGLQFLIQYYNGEERAKGNILERFSAQQFPDLHSELNLSSLELGDSALYFCASRAQDILQGYTFGSGTRLTVV.

This clonotype was seen only a few times. The chain joins TRBV28 to TRBJ1-1; no clear D. V shed 6 bases and J shed 8 bases, with 10 bases lying between them. Germline V CDR1 and CDR2: MDHEN, SYDVKM. CDR3 length equals 11 residues. The CDR3 loop reads CASSSRIEAFF. The CDR3 bases are TGTGCCAGCAGCTCCCGGATCGAAGCTTTCTTT.

This clonotype was detected many times. V and J are TRBV29-1 and TRBJ2-5; D ambiguous. V shed 6 bases and J shed 1 base, with 6 bases lying between them. CDR1 is SQVTM and CDR2 is ANQGSEA in the germline V gene. The CDR3 loop spans 11 amino acids. The CDR3 DNA reads TGCAGCGTAGCCTTCCAAGAGACCCAGTACTTC. Protein sequence: CSVAFQETQYF.

The table lists this clonotype with many counts. The genes are TRBV29-1 and TRBJ2-1, with 10 positions matching TRBD2. Unmatched junction bases numbered 4, after V lost 7 bases and J lost 1 base. CDR1 and CDR2 (germline): SQVTM, ANQGSEA. The CDR3 has 14 amino acids. The CDR3: CSAATSGSYNEQFF. The CDR3 region has the DNA TGCAGCGCCGCGACTAGCGGGTCCTACAATGAGCAGTTCTTC.

About this clonotype: One junction end does not reproduce the germline sequence, and a read error may be involved. CDR3 region: CTSTPWGMNTEAFF. Written as DNA, the CDR3 is TGTACCAGCACCCCGTGGGGGATGAACACTGAAGCTTTCTTT. The V gene is TRBV6-2 or TRBV6-3, the J gene TRBJ1-1; D might be TRBD1 (5 bases). CDR3 size: 14 residues. CDR1 and CDR2 (germline): MNHEY, SVGEGT.

This sequence joins TRBV28 and TRBJ2-7; 11 nucleotides match TRBD2. Germline CDR1 is MDHEN and CDR2 is SYDVKM. There are 17 residues in the CDR3. V lost 2 bases to trimming and J lost 5 bases; unmatched junction nucleotides: 11. The CDR3: CASSLRGVAGGQDEQYF. In DNA form, the CDR3 reads TGTGCCAGCAGTTTAAGGGGGGTAGCGGGAGGGCAGGACGAGCAGTACTTC.

The chain employs TRBV27 and TRBJ2-1, with 13 positions matching TRBD2. Germline CDR1 and CDR2: MNHEY and SMNVEV (reference sequence). CDR3 length: 16 residues. J gave up 4 bases and V 3 bases, and 3 bases lay outside the gene matches. CDR3 protein: CASSLGLAGRYNEQFF. The CDR3 DNA is TGTGCCAGCAGTTTGGGACTAGCGGGACGATACAATGAGCAGTTCTTC.

This clonotype was detected a few times. The gene calls are TRBV28 and TRBJ2-7; 10 bases agree with TRBD2. V shed 7 bases, J shed 4 bases, and the junction held 13 bases outside the gene matches. This CDR3 region has 16 residues. CDR1 is MDHEN, CDR2 SYDVKM, per germline. CDR3 sequence reads: CASTSQRASGGYEQYF. DNA of the CDR3: TGTGCCAGCACCTCCCAGAGGGCTAGCGGGGGTTACGAGCAGTACTTC.

This clonotype was observed a few times. In DNA form, the CDR3 reads TGTGCCAGCAGCTTAGTAGTCCACCAAGAGACCCAGTACTTC. It yields the protein CASSLVVHQETQYF. The gene calls are TRBV7-2 and TRBJ2-5; D ambiguous. Germline CDR1 reads SGHTA; CDR2 reads FQGNSA. V was clipped by 1 base and J by 0 bases, with 6 bases between them. The CDR3 totals 14 residues.

This clonotype was found many times. This chain links TRBV29-1 with TRBJ1-1, with D hard to call. V gave up 7 bases and J gave up 1 base, with 13 bases separating them. Germline CDR1 SQVTM, CDR2 ANQGSEA. The CDR3 consists of 13 residues. CDR3 DNA: TGCAGCGCCAATGGTCTGGGGAACACTGAAGCTTTCTTT. As protein: CSANGLGNTEAFF.

With respect to this clonotype: One base away lies a much larger clone, so this may be a sequencing read error. The chain couples TRBV5-1 to TRBJ2-2; weak D call: TRBD1 (6 bases). The germline gives CDR1 SGHRS, CDR2 YFSETQ. The CDR3 is 13 residues long. The CDR3 is CACSWSGAGELFF. The CDR3 DNA reads TGCGCCTGCAGCTGGTCAGGGGCCGGGGAGCTGTTTTTT.

This clonotype showed up many times. The chain joins TRBV29-1 to TRBJ1-5, with D possibly matching TRBD1 (5 bases). CDR1 and CDR2 from the germline V gene are SQVTM and ANQGSEA. Trimming cost V 6 bases and J 0 bases, with 12 bases left between them. The CDR3 runs to 14 residues. DNA for the CDR3: TGCAGCGTGGCAGACAGCTATAGCAATCAGCCCCAGCATTTT. Its protein product is CSVADSYSNQPQHF.

The V gene is TRBV7-2, the J gene TRBJ2-3; TRBD1 is a possible D gene (5 bases). There are 16 residues in the CDR3. Germline V gene lookup returns CDR1 SGHTA and CDR2 FQGNSA. The V end lost 4 bases, the J end lost 2 bases, and 16 bases lay between the germline ends. The CDR3 loop is CASSYGARGLTDTQYF. Written as DNA, the CDR3 is TGTGCCAGCAGCTATGGGGCCCGAGGCCTCACAGATACGCAGTATTTT.

V usage is TRBV19 and J usage is TRBJ1-6, with a weak D call TRBD1 (5 bases). Germline CDR1 and CDR2: LNHDA and SQIVND (reference sequence). V lost 8 bases, J lost 13 bases, and 21 bases lay in between. CDR3 size: 14 residues. The CDR3 sequence: CASGGTVGTGPLHF. The CDR3 DNA follows: TGTGCCAGTGGGGGGACCGTCGGGACGGGTCCCCTCCACTTT. Filled out from reference TRBV19 and TRBJ1-6, the complete variable domain reads DGGITQSPKYLFRKEGQNVTLSCEQNLNHDAMYWYRQDPGQGLRLIYYSQIVNDFQKGDIAEGYSVSREKKESFPLTVTSAQKNPTAFYLCASGGTVGTGPLHFGNGTRLTVT.

This clonotype was recorded a few times. This chain uses TRBV19 with TRBJ1-5; D unresolved. Germline CDR1 and CDR2: LNHDA and SQIVND (reference sequence). V lost 0 bases, J lost 7 bases, and 13 bases lay in between. The CDR3 spans 15 residues. CDR3 nucleotides: TGTGCCAGTAGTATAGACCCAAGACACTACCAGCCCCAGCATTTT. The encoded protein is CASSIDPRHYQPQHF.

This clonotype came up many times. CDR3 nucleotides: TGTGCCAGCAGTCTCCTTTCTGTGAGCCTGAACACCGGGGAGCTGTTTTTT. It encodes CASSLLSVSLNTGELFF. The V gene is TRBV12-3 or TRBV12-4, the J gene TRBJ2-2, with D unresolved. V was shortened by 5 bases and J by 1 base, with 17 bases between the two germline ends. CDR3 size: 17 residues.

The chain joins TRBV5-1 to TRBJ2-7; TRBD1 matches 11 bases. The ends lost 4 bases at V and 3 bases at J; junction bases unmatched: 6. The CDR3 has 15 amino acids. Germline assignment: CDR1 SGHRS and CDR2 YFSETQ. The CDR3 nucleotides read TGCGCCAGCAGCCCGGGACAGGGGGGATACTACGAGCAGTACTTC. It codes for CASSPGQGGYYEQYF.

This clonotype was seen more than once but under ten times. The chain uses TRBV27 and TRBJ2-3, with D possibly TRBD2 on 5 matching bases. Germline V gene lookup returns CDR1 MNHEY and CDR2 SMNVEV (reference sequence). Trimming shortened V by 0 bases and J by 3 bases, and 10 bases separated the two germline ends. The CDR3 loop spans 15 amino acids. CDR3 in amino acids: CASSLSIGGTDTQYF. CDR3 nucleotide sequence: TGTGCCAGCAGTTTATCGATCGGCGGGACAGATACGCAGTATTTT.